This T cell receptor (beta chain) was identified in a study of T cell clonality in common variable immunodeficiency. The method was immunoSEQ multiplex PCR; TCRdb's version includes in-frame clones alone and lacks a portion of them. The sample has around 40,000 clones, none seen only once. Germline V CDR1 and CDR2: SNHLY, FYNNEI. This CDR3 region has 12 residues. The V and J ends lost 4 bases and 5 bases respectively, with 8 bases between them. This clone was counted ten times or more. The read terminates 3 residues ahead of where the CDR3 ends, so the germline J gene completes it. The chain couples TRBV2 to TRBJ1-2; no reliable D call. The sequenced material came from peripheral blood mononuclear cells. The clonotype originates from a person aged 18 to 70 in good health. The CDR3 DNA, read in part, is TGTGCCAGCAGTGTGACGGGGTATGGC. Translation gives CASSVTGYG. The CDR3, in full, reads CASSVTGYGYTF.